Given below is one TCR beta chain in context. CDR3 length: 12 amino acids. Germline-derived CDR1 and CDR2 are SGHAT and FQNNGV. Trimming left V 2 bases short and J 9 bases short, with 8 bases between. The data were produced by immunoSEQ multiplex PCR, yet TCRdb's version contains in-frame clones alone and is incomplete. The sample carries 280,000 or so clones, about nine tenths recorded once. The sample originates from a study of blood T cell repertoires in COVID-19. Across the whole study: PBMCs, B-cell-depleted T cells, or T cells were the source of the cDNA or gDNA that made up the material.

The TCR sequence derives from a woman aged 55-70 years with acute or convalescent COVID-19. Input material: peripheral blood. The chain is built from TRBV11-2 and TRBJ1-5; D remains ambiguous. The CDR3, as DNA: TGTGCCAGCAGCTTACCCGGCGGGCCCCAGCATTTT. The encoded protein is CASSLPGGPQHF.